Listed below are T cell receptor beta chains from one sample, sequenced in a study of shared clonotypes between healthy human individuals. Sequencing used immunoSEQ multiplex PCR; TCRdb keeps in-frame clones, though not all of them. The table lists 2 million to 2.5 million clones, roughly 93% of them singletons, with 0.35% to 0.5% in the top ten. The sequenced sample was naive CD4+ T cells from PBMCs. The receptors stem from a man aged 18 to 29 in good health. Some clones in this sample may be carry-over from other donors' samples. The CDR3 runs from the conserved cysteine through the conserved F or W. The D gene is left open where the match is weak. A row's size may be missing; if present it is once, few, many or a size class.

j_gene	abundance	d_gene	v_gene	CDR3aa	CDR3nt
TRBJ1-5	NA	TRBD1	TRBV5-8	CASSLGTGVGFNQPQHF	TGTGCCAGCAGCTTAGGGACAGGGGTTGGGTTCAATCAGCCCCAGCATTTT
TRBJ1-2	once	NA	TRBV29-1	CSVFTGGGGYTF	TGCAGCGTTTTTACGGGTGGTGGTGGCTACACCTTC
TRBJ1-6	NA	NA	TRBV28	CASSLSAQTLHF	TGTGCCAGCAGTTTATCGGCGCAAACCCTCCACTTT
TRBJ1-2	NA	TRBD1	TRBV4-3	CASSQSPQGAYGYTF	TGCGCCAGCAGCCAATCCCCGCAGGGGGCCTATGGCTACACCTTC
TRBJ2-1	NA	NA	TRBV7-2	CASSFGLAIYNEQFF	TGTGCCAGCAGCTTTGGGCTAGCGATCTACAATGAGCAGTTCTTC
TRBJ2-7	NA	NA	TRBV6-6	CASSTREYEQYF	TGTGCCAGCAGCACTAGAGAGTACGAGCAGTACTTC
TRBJ2-5	NA	NA	TRBV5-1	CASSLEPSKETQYF	TGCGCCAGCAGCTTGGAGCCTAGTAAAGAGACCCAGTACTTC
TRBJ2-4	NA	NA	TRBV19	CATSGVAVPPDIQYF	TGTGCCACCTCGGGGGTAGCGGTCCCACCGGACATTCAGTACTTC
TRBJ1-5	NA	NA	TRBV18	CASSPDDQPQHF	TGTGCCAGCTCACCGGATGATCAGCCCCAGCATTTT
TRBJ1-1	NA	TRBD1	TRBV5-5	CASSLSDRGTEAFF	TGTGCCAGCAGCTTGTCGGACAGGGGTACTGAAGCTTTCTTT
TRBJ1-2	once	TRBD1	TRBV6-1	CASQTGAINYGYTF	TGTGCCAGCCAGACAGGGGCGATCAACTATGGCTACACCTTC
TRBJ2-3	NA	NA	TRBV20-1	CSAGGTDTQYF	TGCAGTGCGGGGGGCACAGATACGCAGTATTTT
TRBJ1-6	NA	NA	TRBV5-1	CASSLAGRGLSPLHF	TGCGCCAGCAGCTTGGCTGGCCGGGGATTGTCACCCCTCCACTTT
TRBJ2-7	NA	NA	TRBV7-2	CASSLAAGSRYEQYF	TGTGCCAGCAGCTTAGCGGCTGGCAGCCGCTACGAGCAGTACTTC
TRBJ1-1	NA	TRBD1	TRBV10-3	CATIRDRGATEAFF	TGTGCCACCATCCGGGACAGGGGTGCCACTGAAGCTTTCTTT
TRBJ2-7	NA	NA	TRBV5-1	CASSPTAGTPYEQYF	TGCGCCAGCAGCCCGACTGCCGGGACTCCCTACGAGCAGTACTTC
TRBJ1-1	NA	NA	TRBV5-6	CASSRHGSLWGMNTEAFF	TGTGCCAGCAGCAGACATGGCTCCCTTTGGGGTATGAACACTGAAGCTTTCTTT
TRBJ2-7	once	NA	TRBV9	CASSVGGILYEQYF	TGTGCCAGCAGCGTAGGAGGGATCCTCTACGAGCAGTACTTC
TRBJ1-5	few	TRBD1	TRBV29-1	CSVGTGGHQPQHF	TGCAGCGTTGGGACAGGGGGACATCAGCCCCAGCATTTT
TRBJ1-4	NA	NA	TRBV5-1	CASKGGLTNEKLFF	TGCGCCAGCAAGGGGGGGTTGACTAATGAAAAACTGTTTTTT
TRBJ2-6	NA	NA	TRBV9	CASSGDVSSGANVLTF	TGTGCCAGCAGCGGGGACGTGAGCTCTGGGGCCAACGTCCTGACTTTC
TRBJ2-7	NA	NA	TRBV5-8	CASSVGTVSSYEQYF	TGTGCCAGCAGCGTCGGGACTGTAAGCTCCTACGAGCAGTACTTC
TRBJ2-2	NA	NA	TRBV5-1	CASSLPERGTGELFF	TGCGCCAGCAGCCTACCCGAACGGGGCACCGGGGAGCTGTTTTTT
TRBJ2-3	NA	TRBD2	TRBV28	CASSPPLAGGDTQYF	TGTGCCAGCAGTCCGCCTCTAGCGGGAGGAGATACGCAGTATTTT
TRBJ1-5	NA	NA	TRBV28	CASSLFRANQPQHF	TGTGCCAGCAGTTTATTCAGGGCCAATCAGCCCCAGCATTTT
TRBJ2-5	NA	NA	TRBV11-2	CASSFDGRAETQYF	TGTGCCAGCAGCTTTGACGGCCGGGCAGAGACCCAGTACTTC
TRBJ2-7	NA	TRBD2	TRBV5-6	CASSLVGASGYEQYF	TGTGCCAGCAGCTTGGTAGGGGCTAGCGGCTACGAGCAGTACTTC
TRBJ1-5	NA	NA	TRBV5-1	CASSGDSNQPQHF	TGCGCCAGCAGCGGGGACAGCAATCAGCCCCAGCATTTT
TRBJ2-3	NA	TRBD2	TRBV18	CASSAGTSGSGTDTQYF	TGTGCCAGCTCAGCCGGGACTAGCGGGAGTGGCACAGATACGCAGTATTTT
TRBJ2-1	NA	NA	TRBV30	CAWSTRPKRLNEQFF	TGTGCCTGGAGTACCCGCCCCAAAAGGCTCAATGAGCAGTTCTTC
TRBJ2-1	NA	NA	TRBV5-1	CASSLDPVVREQFF	TGCGCCAGCAGCTTGGATCCTGTTGTTCGTGAGCAGTTCTTC
TRBJ2-2	NA	NA	TRBV18	CASSLFWQTNTGELFF	TGTGCCAGCTCACTCTTTTGGCAGACGAACACCGGGGAGCTGTTTTTT
TRBJ2-1	NA	TRBD1	TRBV5-1	CASSVPRQGNNEQFF	TGCGCCAGCAGCGTGCCCAGACAGGGGAACAATGAGCAGTTCTTC
TRBJ1-2	NA	NA	TRBV20-1	CSASDTYGYTF	TGCAGTGCTAGCGACACCTATGGCTACACCTTC
TRBJ2-1	NA	NA	TRBV10-3	CAISGGEDEQFF	TGTGCCATCAGTGGAGGGGAAGATGAGCAGTTCTTC
TRBJ2-5	NA	NA	TRBV11-2	CASSLDAARGEYF	TGTGCCAGCAGCTTAGATGCGGCCAGGGGGGAGTACTTC
TRBJ2-5	NA	TRBD2	TRBV9	CASSARLAEETQYF	TGTGCCAGCAGCGCCCGACTAGCGGAAGAGACCCAGTACTTC
TRBJ1-2	NA	NA	TRBV2	CASSAETSYGYTF	TGTGCCAGCAGTGCGGAGACGAGTTATGGCTACACCTTC
TRBJ2-6	NA	NA	TRBV4-3	CASSQEASYSGANVLTF	TGCGCCAGCAGCCAAGAGGCTAGCTACTCTGGGGCCAACGTCCTGACTTTC
TRBJ1-5	NA	TRBD1	TRBV27	CASSLSRGPIGNQPQHF	TGTGCCAGCAGTTTAAGTAGGGGGCCGATAGGCAATCAGCCCCAGCATTTT
TRBJ1-1	once	TRBD1	TRBV6-5	CASSTGQSSAEAFF	TGTGCCAGCAGTACGGGACAGTCCTCGGCTGAAGCTTTCTTT
TRBJ2-5	NA	NA	TRBV11-2	CASSSEETQYF	TGTGCCAGCAGCTCAGAGGAGACCCAGTACTTC
TRBJ1-5	NA	NA	TRBV30	CAWSGWGDSQPQHF	TGTGCCTGGAGTGGGTGGGGGGATAGTCAGCCCCAGCATTTT
TRBJ2-7	NA	NA	TRBV6-5	CASRTGATYEQYF	TGTGCCAGCAGAACCGGAGCTACCTACGAGCAGTACTTC
TRBJ2-7	NA	TRBD2	TRBV11-2	CASSLSGRRAEQYF	TGTGCCAGCAGCCTTAGCGGGAGACGCGCCGAGCAGTACTTC
TRBJ2-3	NA	NA	TRBV29-1	CSVVWVSASTDTQYF	TGCAGCGTTGTTTGGGTTAGCGCGAGCACAGATACGCAGTATTTT
TRBJ2-2	NA	TRBD1	TRBV5-1	CASSLGDRVAGELFF	TGCGCCAGCAGCTTGGGGGACAGGGTCGCCGGGGAGCTGTTTTTT
TRBJ1-1	few	NA	TRBV30	CAWSHRVTAFF	TGTGCCTGGAGCCACAGGGTAACGGCTTTCTTT
TRBJ2-1	NA	TRBD2	TRBV5-4	CASSDGTSGRAGEQFF	TGTGCCAGCAGCGACGGGACTAGCGGGAGGGCGGGAGAGCAGTTCTTC
TRBJ1-1	NA	NA	TRBV19	CASSSGTVTEAFF	TGTGCCAGTAGTTCCGGGACGGTTACTGAAGCTTTCTTT
TRBJ1-2	NA	NA	TRBV7-2	CASSLSGFYGYTF	TGTGCCAGCAGCTTAAGCGGGTTCTATGGCTACACCTTC